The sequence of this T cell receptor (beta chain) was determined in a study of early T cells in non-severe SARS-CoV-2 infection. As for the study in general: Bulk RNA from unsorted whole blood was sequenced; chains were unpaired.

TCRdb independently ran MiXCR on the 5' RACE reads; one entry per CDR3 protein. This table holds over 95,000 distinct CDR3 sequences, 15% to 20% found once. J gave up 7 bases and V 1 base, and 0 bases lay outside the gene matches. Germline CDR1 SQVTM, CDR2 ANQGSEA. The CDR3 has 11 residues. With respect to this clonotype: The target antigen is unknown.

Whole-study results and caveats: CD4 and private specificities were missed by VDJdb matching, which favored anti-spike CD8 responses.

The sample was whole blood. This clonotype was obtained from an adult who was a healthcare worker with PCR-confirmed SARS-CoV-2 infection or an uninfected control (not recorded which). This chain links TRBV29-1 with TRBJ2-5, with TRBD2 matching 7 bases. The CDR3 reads CSVEGGGTQYF. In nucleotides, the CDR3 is TGCAGCGTTGAAGGGGGGGGGACCCAGTACTTC. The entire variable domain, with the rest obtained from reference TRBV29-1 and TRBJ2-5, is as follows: SAVISQKPSRDICQRGTSLTIQCQVDSQVTMMFWYRQQPGQSLTLIATANQGSEATYESGFVIDKFPISRPNLTFSTLTVSNMSPEDSSIYLCSVEGGGTQYFGPGTRLLVL.